The clone carrying this T cell receptor (beta chain) has a handful of counts. A junction boundary mismatches the germline segment, possibly from a read error. The record originates from a study of naive and memory T cell subsets. CDR1 MNHEY and CDR2 SVGAGI come from the germline V gene. The CDR3 extends over 15 amino acids. Two oligonucleotides, mixed equimolar, formed the beta constant-region primer covering TRBC1 and TRBC2. Four rounds of PCR amplified the ligated cDNA using nested alpha and beta constant-region primers plus SP2. From the UMI-ligation and nested PCR reads, TCRdb called clonotypes with MiXCR, one entry per CDR3 protein. The sample consists of just over 80,000 distinct CDR3 sequences, about 9.9% of them appearing once.

V and J are TRBV6-5 and TRBJ2-1; 7 bases match TRBD2. What was sequenced was naive CD8+ T cells from blood. This receptor was obtained from a human donor in good health. CDR3 coding DNA: TGTGCCAGCAGTTACGCTGCGGGAGTGGGTAATGGGCAGTTCTTC. Amino acids: CASSYAAGVGNGQFF.